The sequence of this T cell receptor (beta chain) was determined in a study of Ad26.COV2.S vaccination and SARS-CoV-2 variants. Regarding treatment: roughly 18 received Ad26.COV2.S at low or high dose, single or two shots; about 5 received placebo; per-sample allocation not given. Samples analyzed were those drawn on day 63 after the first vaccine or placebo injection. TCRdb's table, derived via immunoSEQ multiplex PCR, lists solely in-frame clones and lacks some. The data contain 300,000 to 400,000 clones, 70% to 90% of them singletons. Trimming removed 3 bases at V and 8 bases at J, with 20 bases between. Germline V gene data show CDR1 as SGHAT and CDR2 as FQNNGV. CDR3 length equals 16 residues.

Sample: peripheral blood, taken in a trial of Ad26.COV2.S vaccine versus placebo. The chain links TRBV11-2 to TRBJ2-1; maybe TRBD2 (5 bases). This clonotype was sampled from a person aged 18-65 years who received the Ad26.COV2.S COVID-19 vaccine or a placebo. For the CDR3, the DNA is TGTGCCAGCAGCTTCTATCCTGCGCCGAGGGTCGATGAGCAGTTCTTC. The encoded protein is CASSFYPAPRVDEQFF.